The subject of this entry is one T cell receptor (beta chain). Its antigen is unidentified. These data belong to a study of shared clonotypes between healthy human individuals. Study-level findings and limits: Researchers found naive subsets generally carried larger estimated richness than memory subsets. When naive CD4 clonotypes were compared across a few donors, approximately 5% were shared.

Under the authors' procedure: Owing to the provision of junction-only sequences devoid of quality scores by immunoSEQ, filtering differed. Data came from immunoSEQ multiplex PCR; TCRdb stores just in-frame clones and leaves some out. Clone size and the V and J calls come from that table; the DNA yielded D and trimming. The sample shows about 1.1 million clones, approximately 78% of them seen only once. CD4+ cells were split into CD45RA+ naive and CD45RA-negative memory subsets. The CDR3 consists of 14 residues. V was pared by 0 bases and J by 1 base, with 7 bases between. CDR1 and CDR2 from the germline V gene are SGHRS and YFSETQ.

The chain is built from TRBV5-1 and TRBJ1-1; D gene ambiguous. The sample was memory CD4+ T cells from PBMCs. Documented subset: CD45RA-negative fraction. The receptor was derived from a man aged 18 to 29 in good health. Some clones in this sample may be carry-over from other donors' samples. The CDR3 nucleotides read TGCGCCAGCAGCTTGGCAGGAAAGAACACTGAAGCTTTCTTT. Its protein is CASSLAGKNTEAFF.